These 32 T cell receptor beta chains came from one sample sequenced in a study of cytomegalovirus exposure and HLA in healthy donors. PCR was performed using 60 Vbeta and 13 Jbeta primers. The method was immunoSEQ multiplex PCR; TCRdb's version includes in-frame clones alone and lacks a portion of them. The table lists some 120,000 clones, more than 65% of them singletons. The sample taken for sequencing was PBMCs. Receptors originate from a woman aged 25 to 39 in good health and CMV-seronegative.

The chain has TRBV6-6 and TRBJ1-4; D perhaps matches TRBD1 (5 bases). The CDR3 is 15 amino acids. CDR1 is MNHNY and CDR2 is SVGAGI in the germline V gene (reference sequence). V was shortened by 2 bases and J by 4 bases, with 11 bases between the two germline ends. CDR3 DNA sequence: TGTGCCAGCAGTTACGGGGCCGGCGGTAATGAAAAACTGTTTTTT. Translated: CASSYGAGGNEKLFF.

The chain joins TRBV6-5 to TRBJ2-7, with D perhaps matching TRBD1 (5 bases). The CDR3 consists of 15 residues. The germline gives CDR1 MNHEY, CDR2 SVGAGI. Trimming removed 5 bases from V and 3 bases from J, with 17 bases in between. This CDR3 is CASSSRQGAGYEQYF. For the CDR3, the DNA is TGTGCCAGCAGTAGCCGTCAGGGTGCAGGCTACGAGCAGTACTTC.

This rearrangement joins TRBV7-9 to TRBJ2-7; D might be TRBD2 (7 bases). Trimming left V 3 bases short and J 3 bases short, with 12 bases between. From germline, CDR1 is SEHNR and CDR2 FQNEAQ (reference sequence). The CDR3 consists of 14 residues. The CDR3 region is CASSFGGRVYEQYF. Written as DNA, the CDR3 is TGTGCCAGCAGCTTCGGGGGGCGCGTCTACGAGCAGTACTTC.

The V and J genes are TRBV7-9 and TRBJ1-1, with D unresolved. Germline V gives CDR1 SEHNR, CDR2 FQNEAQ (reference sequence). The CDR3 runs 14 residues. The V gene lost 6 bases and the J gene lost 1 base, with 12 bases spanning the gap. CDR3 residues: CASSWRGKNTEAFF. The CDR3 DNA reads TGTGCCAGCAGTTGGAGAGGGAAGAACACTGAAGCTTTCTTT.

The rearrangement links TRBV18 to TRBJ1-6; a possible D gene is TRBD1 (5 bases). Trimming took off 3 bases at V and 7 bases at J, with 10 bases between the two ends. The CDR3 has 14 amino acids. Germline V lookup: CDR1 KGHSH, CDR2 LQKENI. CDR3 residues: CASSPDGGNSPLHF. The CDR3 DNA follows: TGTGCCAGCTCACCCGACGGGGGGAATTCACCCCTCCACTTT.

The sample holds a few counts of this clone. V usage is TRBV4-3 and J usage is TRBJ2-3; TRBD2 matches 11 bases. V gave up 0 bases and J gave up 4 bases; unmatched junction bases: 9. The germline V gene encodes CDR1 LGHNA and CDR2 YSLEER. The CDR3 has 18 amino acids. In DNA form, the CDR3 reads TGCGCCAGCAGCCAAGATCCGCTAGCGGGGGGTTTATCAGATACGCAGTATTTT. This translates into CASSQDPLAGGLSDTQYF.

The V call is TRBV7-9, the J call TRBJ2-5; no clear D. The J call may not be correct, given that the DNA end is closer to TRBJ2-7. This CDR3 spans 14 amino acids. The germline V gene encodes CDR1 SEHNR and CDR2 FQNEAQ (reference sequence). CDR3 in amino acids: CASSSRQFPYEQYF. For the CDR3, the DNA is TGTGCCAGCAGCTCCCGCCAATTCCCCTACGAGCAGTACTTC.

This clone has only a few counts. The chain links TRBV28 to TRBJ2-5; 9 bases match TRBD1. V lost 4 bases to trimming and J lost 5 bases; unmatched junction nucleotides: 8. This CDR3 is built from 15 residues. Looked up from germline, CDR1 is MDHEN and CDR2 is SYDVKM. The CDR3 reads CASSSPGQGRETQYF. For the CDR3, the DNA is TGTGCCAGCAGTTCTCCGGGACAGGGCCGGGAGACCCAGTACTTC.

J is TRBJ1-6 and V is TRBV5-1; D is undetermined. V lost 2 bases to trimming and J lost 7 bases, with 7 bases between them. The CDR3 extends over 13 amino acids. Germline V lookup: CDR1 SGHRS, CDR2 YFSETQ. The CDR3 spells CASSFEPNSPLHF. CDR3 nucleotides: TGCGCCAGCAGCTTCGAGCCCAATTCACCCCTCCACTTT. Together with reference TRBV5-1 and TRBJ1-6, the CDR3 gives the full variable domain: KAGVTQTPRYLIKTRGQQVTLSCSPISGHRSVSWYQQTPGQGLQFLFEYFSETQRNKGNFPGRFSGRQFSNSRSEMNVSTLELGDSALYLCASSFEPNSPLHFGNGTRLTVT.

This chain joins TRBV6-1 and TRBJ1-1; 7 nucleotides align to TRBD1. Trimming removed 0 bases from V and 3 bases from J; junction bases left unmatched: 4. CDR3 size: 15 residues. Per the germline V gene, CDR1 is MNHNS and CDR2 is SASEGT. The CDR3 nucleotides are TGTGCCAGCAGTGAAGCACCCAGGGGGGACACTGAAGCTTTCTTT. Residues: CASSEAPRGDTEAFF.

V gene TRBV27 combines with J gene TRBJ2-1, with 9 bases aligning to TRBD1. Germline CDR1 is MNHEY and CDR2 is SMNVEV (reference sequence). The CDR3 has 17 amino acids. V lost 3 bases and J lost 0; bases outside the gene matches: 6. CDR3 protein: CASSFGTGYSSYNEQFF. The CDR3 DNA sequence: TGTGCCAGCAGTTTCGGGACAGGGTACAGCTCCTACAATGAGCAGTTCTTC.

The chain recombines TRBV29-1 with TRBJ2-1, with 8 bases aligning to TRBD2. The J segment lost 12 bases and the V segment lost 6 bases, leaving 13 bases of the junction unmatched. The CDR3 consists of 13 residues. Germline values: CDR1 SQVTM, CDR2 ANQGSEA. CDR3 sequence reads: CSVGLAIGDGQFF. The CDR3 DNA reads as TGCAGCGTAGGACTAGCCATCGGAGATGGGCAGTTCTTC.

The chain couples TRBV27 to TRBJ1-4, with D maybe TRBD1 (5 bases). V gave up 6 bases and J gave up 7 bases, with 18 bases separating them. The CDR3 has 15 amino acids. CDR1 and CDR2 from the germline V gene are MNHEY and SMNVEV (reference sequence). The CDR3 loop reads CASSFLGGGGEKLFF. DNA of the CDR3: TGTGCCAGCAGCTTCCTCGGGGGGGGTGGTGAAAAACTGTTTTTT.

The rearrangement uses TRBV11-2 and TRBJ2-3; 9 nucleotides match TRBD2. CDR3 size: 17 residues. The V segment lost 7 bases and the J segment 0 bases; nucleotides outside the gene matches: 11. The V gene's germline CDR1 is SGHAT and CDR2 FQNNGV. The CDR3 bases are TGTGCCAGCACTAGTTGGGGCAGCGGGGGGAGCACAGATACGCAGTATTTT. Its protein is CASTSWGSGGSTDTQYF.

The CDR3 loop is CASSGEGSPLHF. For the CDR3, the DNA is TGTGCCAGCAGCGGAGAGGGTTCACCCCTCCACTTT. The rearrangement uses TRBV9 and TRBJ1-6; D remains unclear. The V end lost 3 bases, the J end lost 9 bases, and 7 bases lay between the germline ends. CDR3 length equals 12 residues. Germline values: CDR1 SGDLS, CDR2 YYNGEE.

The chain recombines TRBV9 with TRBJ2-2, with 10 bases that match TRBD2. J lost 4 bases, V lost 1 base, and 1 base had no gene match. The CDR3 contains 15 residues. Germline V CDR1 and CDR2: SGDLS, YYNGEE. The CDR3 sequence: CASSVTSGITGELFF. In DNA, the CDR3 is TGTGCCAGCAGCGTAACTAGCGGGATCACCGGGGAGCTGTTTTTT.

The chain joins TRBV6-5 to TRBJ1-2; D unclear. The CDR3 covers 14 residues. Germline V gene data show CDR1 as MNHEY and CDR2 as SVGAGI. With 2 bases removed from V and 8 bases from J, the gap between germline ends came to 15 bases. The CDR3 nucleotides are TGTGCCAGCAGTTACCGTGAGAGGGTCCGCGGCTACACCTTC. Amino acids: CASSYRERVRGYTF.

This clone was recorded a few times. J is TRBJ1-1 and V is TRBV4-3, with D uncertain. CDR1 and CDR2 (germline): LGHNA, YSLEER. Deletions cut 2 bases from V and 1 base from J, with 11 bases between. CDR3 size: 15 residues. CDR3 DNA: TGCGCCAGCAGCCAAAAGGCGGCGGAGAACACTGAAGCTTTCTTT. Protein product: CASSQKAAENTEAFF.

This chain links TRBV29-1 with TRBJ2-7; D is possibly TRBD1 (5 bases). Germline loops: CDR1 SQVTM, CDR2 ANQGSEA. CDR3 length: 10 residues. The V end was cut by 6 bases, the J end by 5 bases, with 8 bases between. In DNA, the CDR3 is TGCAGCGTACTACAGGACGAGCAGTACTTC. This encodes CSVLQDEQYF.

The genes are TRBV14 and TRBJ2-3, with D perhaps matching TRBD2 (6 bases). The germline CDR1 and CDR2 sequences are SGHDN and FVKESK. The CDR3 has 18 amino acids. The germline V and J ends were trimmed by 1 base and 1 base, with 18 bases remaining between them. In DNA form, the CDR3 reads TGTGCCAGCAGCCAAGCACCCCAGCGGACTATCGGCACAGATACGCAGTATTTT. This codes for CASSQAPQRTIGTDTQYF.

J is TRBJ2-7 and V is TRBV7-2; the D is unclear. Trimming took 1 base from V and 2 from J, leaving 9 bases between them. Germline-derived CDR1 and CDR2 are SGHTA and FQGNSA. This CDR3 is built from 14 residues. The CDR3 sequence is CASSLVAATYEQYF. The CDR3 nucleotides read TGTGCCAGCAGCTTAGTGGCAGCGACCTACGAGCAGTACTTC.

This chain's CDR3 is CASSLEVFDNEKLFF. The CDR3 coding sequence is TGTGCCAGCTCACTGGAGGTCTTCGATAATGAAAAACTGTTTTTT. This chain uses TRBV18 with TRBJ1-4; D is unresolved. The CDR3 sequence is 15 residues long. Trimming left V 4 bases short and J 4 bases short, with 13 bases between. CDR1 is KGHSH, CDR2 LQKENI, per germline.

CDR3 nucleotides: TGTGCCAGCAGTCTCCTAGCCCCCCACAATGAGCAGTTCTTC. It specifies CASSLLAPHNEQFF. The rearrangement links TRBV6-5 to TRBJ2-1; a weak D match, TRBD2 (5 bases). The CDR3 is made up of 14 amino acids. V was trimmed by 5 bases and J by 5 bases, leaving 13 bases between them. Germline values: CDR1 MNHEY, CDR2 SVGAGI.

The V and J genes are TRBV7-9 and TRBJ1-4; D gene uncertain. Trimming removed 2 bases at V and 7 bases at J, with 14 bases between. The CDR3 is 15 amino acids. The germline CDR1 and CDR2 sequences are SEHNR and FQNEAQ (reference sequence). The CDR3 spells CASSLSVSGLEKLFF. CDR3 nucleotide sequence: TGTGCCAGCAGCTTATCGGTCAGCGGACTTGAAAAACTGTTTTTT.

The rearrangement links TRBV4-2 to TRBJ2-3; D gene unclear. The CDR3 covers 12 residues. Germline lookup yields CDR1 LGHNA and CDR2 YNFKEQ. Trimming removed 2 bases at V and 4 bases at J, with 4 bases between. For the CDR3, the DNA is TGTGCCAGCAGCCAACAGGCAGATACGCAGTATTTT. It translates to CASSQQADTQYF.

This clone appeared a single time. The chain employs TRBV6-6 and TRBJ1-2; D unclear. The germline V gene has CDR1 MNHNY and CDR2 SVGAGI (reference sequence). V gave up 2 bases and J gave up 4 bases, with 11 bases separating them. The CDR3 sequence is 14 residues long. CDR3 sequence (DNA): TGTGCCAGCAGTTACGGGAAGGGAGGCTATGGCTACACCTTC. It yields the protein CASSYGKGGYGYTF.

This clone was recorded only once. Here the CDR3 reads CASRTSGGWNTEAFF. The CDR3 DNA sequence: TGTGCCAGCCGTACCAGCGGGGGGTGGAACACTGAAGCTTTCTTT. The V call is TRBV19, the J call TRBJ1-1; D might be TRBD1 (5 bases). CDR3 size: 15 residues. The ends were cut back, 9 bases at V and 1 base at J, with 18 bases in the middle. The germline V gene encodes CDR1 LNHDA and CDR2 SQIVND (reference sequence). The full variable domain, with the rest looked up from reference TRBV19 and TRBJ1-1, is DGGITQSPKYLFRKEGQNVTLSCEQNLNHDAMYWYRQDPGQGLRLIYYSQIVNDFQKGDIAEGYSVSREKKESFPLTVTSAQKNPTAFYLCASRTSGGWNTEAFFGQGTRLTVV.

This clone was recorded only once. The chain recombines TRBV27 with TRBJ1-1, with TRBD1 identical over 12 bases. The CDR3 covers 19 residues. Germline values: CDR1 MNHEY, CDR2 SMNVEV (reference sequence). With 6 bases clipped from V and 7 bases from J, the junction kept 21 bases outside the gene matches. The chain's CDR3 is CASSLSYQRGQGAGGEAFF. The CDR3 DNA follows: TGTGCCAGCAGCCTCTCCTATCAGCGGGGACAGGGGGCTGGTGGTGAAGCTTTCTTT.

The J gene is TRBJ1-2, the V gene TRBV19, with D perhaps matching TRBD1 (6 bases). The V gene's germline CDR1 is LNHDA and CDR2 SQIVND (reference sequence). The germline V and J ends were trimmed by 6 bases and 5 bases, with 19 bases remaining between them. The CDR3 spans 15 residues. The CDR3 DNA follows: TGTGCCAGTAGCCCACGGGGTGGGGGGGCATATGGCTACACCTTC. It encodes CASSPRGGGAYGYTF.

This clone is a singleton in its sample. The J gene is TRBJ2-1, the V gene TRBV10-3, with 8 bases aligning to TRBD2. V dropped 6 bases and J dropped 5; count of bases not matched to a gene: 12. The germline CDR1 and CDR2 sequences are ENHRY and SYGVKD. The CDR3 length is 16 residues. CDR3: CAIRGAGAGDNNEQFF. The CDR3, as DNA: TGTGCCATCAGGGGGGCGGGAGCGGGAGATAACAATGAGCAGTTCTTC.

CDR3 amino acids: CSVDGQGQETQYF. CDR3 bases: TGCAGCGTAGACGGACAGGGCCAAGAGACCCAGTACTTC. V and J are TRBV29-1 and TRBJ2-5; 8 bases align to TRBD1. Per the germline V gene, CDR1 is SQVTM and CDR2 is ANQGSEA. The junction had 4 bases not matched to a gene; V was cut back by 6 bases and J by 1 base. The CDR3 length is 13 residues.

This chain links TRBV7-8 with TRBJ1-5; 11 nucleotides line up with TRBD1. J was trimmed by 4 bases and V by 5 bases; bases with no gene match: 4. The length of the CDR3 is 15 residues. Germline CDR1 SGHVS, CDR2 FQNEAQ. The CDR3 sequence is CASSGQGAGNQPQHF. CDR3 coding DNA: TGTGCCAGCAGCGGACAGGGGGCTGGGAATCAGCCCCAGCATTTT.